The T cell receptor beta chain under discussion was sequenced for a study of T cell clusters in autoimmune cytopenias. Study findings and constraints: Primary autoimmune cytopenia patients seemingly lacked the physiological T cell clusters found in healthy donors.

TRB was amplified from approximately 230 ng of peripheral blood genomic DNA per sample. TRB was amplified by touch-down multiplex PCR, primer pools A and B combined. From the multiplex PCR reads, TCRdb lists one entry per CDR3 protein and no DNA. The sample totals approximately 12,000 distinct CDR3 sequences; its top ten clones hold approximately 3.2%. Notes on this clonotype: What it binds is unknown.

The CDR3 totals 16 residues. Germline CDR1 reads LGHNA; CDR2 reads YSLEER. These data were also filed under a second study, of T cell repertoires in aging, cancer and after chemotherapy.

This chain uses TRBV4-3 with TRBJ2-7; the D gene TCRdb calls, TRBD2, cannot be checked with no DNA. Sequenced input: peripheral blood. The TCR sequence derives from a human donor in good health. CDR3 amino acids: CASSQDDGGRPYEQYF.